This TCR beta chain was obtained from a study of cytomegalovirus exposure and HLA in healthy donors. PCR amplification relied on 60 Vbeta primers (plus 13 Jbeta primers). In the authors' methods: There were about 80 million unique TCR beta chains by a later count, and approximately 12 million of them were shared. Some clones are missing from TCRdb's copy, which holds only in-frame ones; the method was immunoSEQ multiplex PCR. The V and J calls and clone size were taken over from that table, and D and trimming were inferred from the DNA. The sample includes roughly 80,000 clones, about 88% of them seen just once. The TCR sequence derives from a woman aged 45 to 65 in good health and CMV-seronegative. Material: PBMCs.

This CDR3 reads CASTDTGVSNYGYTF. The CDR3 DNA follows: TGTGCCAGCACCGACACAGGGGTCTCTAACTATGGCTACACCTTC. The chain links TRBV6-5 to TRBJ1-2; 7 bases align to TRBD1. Germline trimming cut 7 bases from V and 0 bases from J; bases unmatched to any gene: 8. The length of the CDR3 is 15 residues. Germline CDR1 and CDR2: MNHEY and SVGAGI.